This TCR beta chain was retrieved from a study of OX40 agonist ivuxolimab in advanced cancers. Study in general: Patients enrolled in dose escalation were diagnosed with hepatocellular carcinoma, melanoma, renal cell or head and neck cancer. General study results and limits: CD4+ and CD8+ blood T cells expanded clonally by week 6 at 0.1 to 3.0 mg/kg.

Patients were ineligible given autoimmune disease history or systemic immunosuppression. Samples were taken at baseline and on day 1 of cycles 4 and 7. Points on this clone: Its target is not known.

Assay used: immunoSEQ multiplex PCR; TCRdb lists only in-frame clones, some missing. The profile shows more than 40,000 clones, 70% to 80% of them singletons. The input for sequencing was CD4+ or CD8+ T cells sorted from blood, taken in a trial of the OX40 agonist ivuxolimab. The source of this sequence is an adult with an advanced solid tumor such as melanoma, head and neck, liver or kidney cancer.

CDR3 in amino acids: CASSLFGGDSSGNTIYF. CDR3 nucleotide sequence: TGTGCCAGCAGTTTATTCGGAGGGGATAGCTCTGGAAACACCATATATTTT. The genes are TRBV28 and TRBJ1-3; tentative D call: TRBD1 (5 bases). V lost 1 base and J 0 bases, leaving 13 bases between the germline ends. Looked up from germline, CDR1 is MDHEN and CDR2 is SYDVKM. The CDR3 totals 17 residues.